This T cell receptor (beta chain) was obtained from a study of Graves' ophthalmopathy and Graves' hyperthyroidism. Transcripts of RNA were the source for amplifying TCR beta CDR3 regions. The library came from an HTBI-primed first-round RT-PCR and a second-round multiplex PCR. TCRdb reprocessed the multiplex PCR reads via MiXCR and lists one record per CDR3 protein. Of about 210,000 distinct CDR3 sequences in the sample, around 30% were seen once. Trimming removed 2 bases from V and 5 bases from J; junction bases left unmatched: 4. Germline CDR1 and CDR2: MNHEY and SMNVEV (reference sequence). This CDR3 has 15 residues. Exclusion covered patients with other autoimmune diseases or uncontrolled infections (as well as pregnancy or lactation).

This clonotype originated in a man over 45 with Graves' ophthalmopathy. Sequencing was performed on peripheral blood. The chain is built from TRBV27 and TRBJ2-7, with 12 bases matching TRBD2. In DNA, the CDR3 is TGTGCCAGCAGTTTACTAGCGGGAGGGGTCCACGAGCAGTACTTC. It yields the protein CASSLLAGGVHEQYF.